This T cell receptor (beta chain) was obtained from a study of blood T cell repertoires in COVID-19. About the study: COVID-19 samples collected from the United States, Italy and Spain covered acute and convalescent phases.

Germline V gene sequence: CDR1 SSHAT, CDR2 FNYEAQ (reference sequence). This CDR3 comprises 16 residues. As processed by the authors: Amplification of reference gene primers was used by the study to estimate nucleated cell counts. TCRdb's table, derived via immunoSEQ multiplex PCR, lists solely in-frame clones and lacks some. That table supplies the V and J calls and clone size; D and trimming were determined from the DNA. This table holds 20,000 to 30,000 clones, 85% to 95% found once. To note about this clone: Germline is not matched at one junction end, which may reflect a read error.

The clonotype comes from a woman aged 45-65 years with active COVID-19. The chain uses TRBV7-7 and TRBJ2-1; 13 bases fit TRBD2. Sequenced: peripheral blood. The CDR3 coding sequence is TGTGCTAGCAGCCCCCAAAGACTAGCGGGGGGCTATGAGCAGTTCTTC. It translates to CASSPQRLAGGYEQFF.